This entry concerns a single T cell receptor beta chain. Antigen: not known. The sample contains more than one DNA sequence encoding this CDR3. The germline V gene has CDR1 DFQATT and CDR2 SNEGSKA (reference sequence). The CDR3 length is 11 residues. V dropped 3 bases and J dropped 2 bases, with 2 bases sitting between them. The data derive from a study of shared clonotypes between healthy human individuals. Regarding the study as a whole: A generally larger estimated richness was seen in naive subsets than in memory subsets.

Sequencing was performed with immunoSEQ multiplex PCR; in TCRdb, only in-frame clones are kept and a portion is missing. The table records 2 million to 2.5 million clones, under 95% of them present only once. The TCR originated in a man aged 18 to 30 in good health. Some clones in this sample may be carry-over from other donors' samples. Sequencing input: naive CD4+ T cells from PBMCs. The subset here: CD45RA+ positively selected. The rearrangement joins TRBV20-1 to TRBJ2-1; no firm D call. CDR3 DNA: TGCAGTGCTAGTCCCTACAATGAGCAGTTCTTC. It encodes CSASPYNEQFF.